A single sample gave rise to the 32 T cell receptor beta chains below, sequenced in a study of TIL therapy for anti-PD-1-resistant metastatic lung cancer. This was the immunoSEQ v3 assay. Generated by immunoSEQ multiplex PCR, the TCRdb table keeps only in-frame clones and is missing some. The table has approximately 60,000 clones, roughly 80% seen once; the top ten hold 1.5% to 2%. Time point here: pre-treatment sample, taken before nivolumab and TIL therapy. The source was blood, collected at baseline. The receptors stem from a person aged 25-85 years with non-small cell lung cancer.

Note on this clone: The junction does not match germline at one end; this may be a read error. This chain joins TRBV7-3 and TRBJ1-4; D is undetermined. Looked up from germline, CDR1 is SGHTA and CDR2 is FQGTGA. CDR3 length: 13 amino acids. The CDR3: CASSQERAGKTVF. The CDR3 DNA is TGTGCCAGCAGCCAAGAACGGGCAGGAAAAACTGTTTTT.

The CDR3 DNA reads TGTGCCAGCAGCCCTACGACTAGCGGGAGAGGTGAGCAGTTCTTC. Residues: CASSPTTSGRGEQFF. This sequence joins TRBV7-3 and TRBJ2-1, with TRBD2 identical over 12 bases. In germline, CDR1 is SGHTA, CDR2 FQGTGA. CDR3 size: 15 residues. Losses at the gene ends were 5 bases for V and 9 bases for J; bases not matched to a gene: 8.

The chain links TRBV7-8 to TRBJ1-2; possible D gene TRBD1, 6 bases. Germline assignment: CDR1 SGHVS and CDR2 FQNEAQ. Trimming cost V 5 bases and J 1 base, with 8 bases left between them. The CDR3 contains 13 residues. The CDR3 sequence: CASSTDSNYGYTF. CDR3 bases: TGTGCCAGCAGCACGGACAGTAACTATGGCTACACCTTC.

V gene TRBV10-3 combines with J gene TRBJ1-3; tentative D call: TRBD1 (6 bases). V was clipped by 2 bases and J by 0 bases, with 20 bases between them. The CDR3 spans 19 residues. The germline V gene encodes CDR1 ENHRY and CDR2 SYGVKD. The CDR3 sequence is CAISEPRDTLRDSGNTIYF. CDR3 DNA sequence: TGTGCCATCAGTGAGCCCCGGGACACTCTTCGGGACTCTGGAAACACCATATATTTT.

V is TRBV30 and J is TRBJ2-1, with D possibly being TRBD2 (5 bases). With 7 bases removed from V and 10 bases from J, the gap between germline ends came to 23 bases. Germline lookup yields CDR1 GTSNPN and CDR2 SVGIG (reference sequence). The CDR3 sequence is 14 residues long. As DNA, the CDR3 is TGTGCCTCTCGTCCCCCCGGTGGGAGTGGAGAGCAGTTCTTC. Amino acids: CASRPPGGSGEQFF.

This chain uses TRBV30 with TRBJ1-1; D gene uncertain. Germline loops: CDR1 GTSNPN, CDR2 SVGIG (reference sequence). This CDR3 spans 13 amino acids. Trimming took 3 bases from V and 2 from J, leaving 10 bases between them. For the CDR3, the DNA is TGTGCCTGGAGCAATTCACGCAACACTGAAGCTTTCTTT. This translates into CAWSNSRNTEAFF.

This chain uses TRBV6-5 with TRBJ2-5, with TRBD1 as a possible D gene (5 bases). The germline V gene encodes CDR1 MNHEY and CDR2 SVGAGI. The CDR3 totals 13 residues. V lost 5 bases and J lost 13, with 20 bases in between. Here the CDR3 reads CASSDPGRQGPYF. CDR3 DNA sequence: TGTGCCAGCAGTGACCCGGGCCGGCAGGGTCCGTACTTC.

This chain joins TRBV2 and TRBJ1-5; weak D call: TRBD1 (5 bases). V was cut by 4 bases and J by 0 bases, with 16 bases left in between. Germline CDR1 is SNHLY and CDR2 is FYNNEI. The CDR3 has 17 residues. The CDR3 loop reads CASSANTGGYSNQPQHF. CDR3 sequence (DNA): TGTGCCAGCAGTGCAAACACGGGGGGGTATAGCAATCAGCCCCAGCATTTT.

The rearrangement joins TRBV29-1 to TRBJ1-5; D ambiguous. This CDR3 has 15 residues. Germline V gene sequence: CDR1 SQVTM, CDR2 ANQGSEA. The V gene lost 4 bases and the J gene lost 0 bases, with 13 bases spanning the gap. CDR3: CSVGRRSHSNQPQHF. CDR3 bases: TGCAGCGTTGGTCGTCGATCTCATAGCAATCAGCCCCAGCATTTT.

Comments on this clone: At one end the junction does not follow the germline gene, possibly because of a read error. The CDR3 sequence: CASSLGPPSGDYNEQFF. DNA of the CDR3: TGTGCTAGCAGCTTAGGCCCCCCTAGCGGGGACTACAATGAGCAGTTCTTC. V and J are TRBV7-7 and TRBJ2-1; 9 nucleotides match TRBD2. CDR1 SSHAT and CDR2 FNYEAQ come from the germline V gene (reference sequence). The CDR3 length is 17 residues.

This clone was seen just once. The chain has TRBV11-2 and TRBJ2-5; D tentatively reads TRBD1 or TRBD2 (6 bases each). The CDR3 length is 16 residues. Trimming took 3 bases from V and 4 from J, leaving 18 bases between them. The germline V gene encodes CDR1 SGHAT and CDR2 FQNNGV. The CDR3 DNA is TGTGCCAGCAGCTTCCTCTCCTCCGGGGGCGGAGAGACCCAGTACTTC. It codes for CASSFLSSGGGETQYF.

The V gene is TRBV7-9, the J gene TRBJ1-6, with a tentative D call TRBD1 (5 bases). Germline loops: CDR1 SEHNR, CDR2 FQNEAQ (reference sequence). Trimming took 4 bases from V and 10 from J, leaving 11 bases between them. CDR3 length equals 13 residues. As DNA, the CDR3 is TGTGCCAGCAGCTACCGAGGGGAATCACCCCTCCACTTT. Protein sequence: CASSYRGESPLHF.

This chain connects TRBV4-3 to TRBJ1-2; TRBD1 might be the D (5 bases). Trimming cost V 0 bases and J 0 bases, with 11 bases left between them. This CDR3 contains 16 residues. Germline V gene sequence: CDR1 LGHNA, CDR2 YSLEER. The CDR3 DNA follows: TGCGCCAGCAGCCAAGATTGGGGACGAGCTAACTATGGCTACACCTTC. Translated, it gives CASSQDWGRANYGYTF.

J is TRBJ1-1 and V is TRBV19; D is uncertain. Deletions cut 4 bases from V and 1 base from J, with 10 bases between. CDR3 length: 14 residues. Per germline, CDR1 LNHDA and CDR2 SQIVND (reference sequence). For the CDR3, the DNA is TGTGCCAGTAGTAACCCTCGGTGGAACACTGAAGCTTTCTTT. Its protein product is CASSNPRWNTEAFF.

The rearrangement joins TRBV2 to TRBJ2-1, with unresolved D. Germline V gene lookup returns CDR1 SNHLY and CDR2 FYNNEI. This CDR3 contains 15 residues. Deletions cut 3 bases from V and 0 bases from J, with 9 bases between. The CDR3 protein is CASSEQVSSYNEQFF. In DNA form, the CDR3 reads TGTGCCAGCAGTGAGCAGGTTAGCTCCTACAATGAGCAGTTCTTC.

V is TRBV11-2 and J is TRBJ1-1; unclear D gene. V dropped 4 bases and J dropped 0 bases, with 15 bases sitting between them. The CDR3 extends over 16 amino acids. Germline V lookup: CDR1 SGHAT, CDR2 FQNNGV. The CDR3 here is CASSSPAGNMNTEAFF. Written as DNA, the CDR3 is TGTGCCAGCAGCTCCCCGGCGGGTAACATGAACACTGAAGCTTTCTTT.

The V call is TRBV29-1, the J call TRBJ1-1; 9 bases align to TRBD1. The CDR3 is 13 residues long. Germline loops: CDR1 SQVTM, CDR2 ANQGSEA. With V trimmed by 7 bases and J by 3 bases, 6 bases remained unmatched. The CDR3 sequence: CSAHRTGDTEAFF. The DNA for the CDR3 is TGCAGCGCTCACCGGACAGGGGACACTGAAGCTTTCTTT.

This clone has just one count. The chain employs TRBV19 and TRBJ2-7; no reliable D call. The germline V and J ends were trimmed by 10 bases and 0 bases, with 10 bases remaining between them. Germline V gene data show CDR1 as LNHDA and CDR2 as SQIVND (reference sequence). There are 12 residues in the CDR3. The CDR3 region is CATTGYSYEQYF. The CDR3 DNA sequence: TGTGCCACCACTGGTTACTCCTACGAGCAGTACTTC.

The chain has TRBV7-9 and TRBJ2-7; D is possibly TRBD1 (5 bases). Germline V gene sequence: CDR1 SEHNR, CDR2 FQNEAQ (reference sequence). This CDR3 has 12 residues. Trimming left V 4 bases short and J 3 bases short, with 7 bases between. Here the CDR3 DNA reads TGTGCCAGCAGCTCGACAGTCTACGAGCAGTACTTC. This encodes CASSSTVYEQYF.

The chain has TRBV21-1 and TRBJ2-7; the D call in the table, TRBD1, was not verified against the DNA. TRBV21-1 represents a pseudogene. CDR3 length equals 17 residues. The CDR3 DNA sequence: TGTGCCAGCAGCAAAGTTCGGTGGCAGGGGGCTTCCTACGAGCAGTACTTC. It yields the protein CASSKVRWQGASYEQYF.

The rearrangement joins TRBV5-1 to TRBJ2-7; D may be TRBD1 or TRBD2 (5 bases each). Germline CDR1 reads SGHRS; CDR2 reads YFSETQ. V was pared by 4 bases and J by 4 bases, with 21 bases between. The CDR3 has 16 amino acids. The CDR3 DNA is TGCGCCAGCAGCACCGAATCCGGGACCCCCGTTTACGAGCAGTACTTC. This encodes CASSTESGTPVYEQYF.

The chain couples TRBV2 to TRBJ1-5, with a tentative D call TRBD1 (5 bases). This CDR3 spans 14 amino acids. Trimming pared 5 bases from V and 0 bases from J, leaving 8 bases between. CDR1 is SNHLY, CDR2 FYNNEI, per germline. CDR3 protein: CASSHGGSNQPQHF. The CDR3 DNA reads TGTGCCAGCAGTCACGGGGGTAGCAATCAGCCCCAGCATTTT.

This clone showed up just a few times. This chain connects TRBV29-1 to TRBJ1-5; D is unclear. CDR3 length equals 13 residues. The V end lost 5 bases, the J end lost 0 bases, and 8 bases lay between the germline ends. Germline CDR1 is SQVTM and CDR2 is ANQGSEA. CDR3 DNA sequence: TGCAGCGTTATGGAAAATAGCAATCAGCCCCAGCATTTT. It is translated as CSVMENSNQPQHF.

This clone was counted a few times. Other DNA sequences within the sample encode an identical CDR3. The chain joins TRBV25-1 to TRBJ1-5, with 8 bases identical to TRBD1. Germline V gene sequence: CDR1 MGHDK, CDR2 SYGVNS. CDR3 length: 14 amino acids. With 4 bases clipped from V and 7 bases from J, the junction kept 6 bases outside the gene matches. The CDR3 is CASSAGQGSQPQHF. The CDR3 region has the DNA TGTGCCAGCAGTGCAGGACAGGGATCGCAGCCCCAGCATTTT.

This chain uses TRBV28 with TRBJ1-2; 10 bases fit TRBD1. Trimming removed 4 bases from V and 0 bases from J; junction bases left unmatched: 5. The CDR3 totals 16 residues. CDR1 and CDR2 (germline): MDHEN, SYDVKM. CDR3 in amino acids: CASSWSGQGTNYGYTF. CDR3 DNA sequence: TGTGCCAGCAGTTGGTCGGGACAGGGGACTAACTATGGCTACACCTTC.

The gene calls are TRBV5-6 and TRBJ2-1, with a weak D call TRBD2 (5 bases). The V gene lost 3 bases and the J gene lost 4 bases, with 11 bases spanning the gap. In germline, CDR1 is SGHDT, CDR2 YYEEEE. The CDR3 loop spans 14 amino acids. CDR3 residues: CASSSPLGYNEQFF. CDR3 sequence (DNA): TGTGCCAGCAGCTCCCCACTAGGATACAATGAGCAGTTCTTC.

The CDR3 DNA reads as TGCGCCAGCAGCCAAGTAGCGCTAACAGTGGATACGCAGTATTTT. Translating it yields CASSQVALTVDTQYF. The rearrangement links TRBV4-1 to TRBJ2-3; D is possibly TRBD2 (5 bases). CDR1 is MGHRA, CDR2 YSYEKL, per germline. The CDR3 consists of 15 residues. Trimming took off 1 base at V and 6 bases at J, with 14 bases between the two ends.

This sequence joins TRBV5-1 and TRBJ2-5; D is possibly TRBD2 (5 bases). V lost 0 bases, J lost 2 bases, and 11 bases lay in between. CDR1 SGHRS and CDR2 YFSETQ come from the germline V gene. There are 15 residues in the CDR3. This CDR3 is CASSLAAVGQETQYF. Here the CDR3 DNA reads TGCGCCAGCAGCTTGGCAGCGGTGGGGCAAGAGACCCAGTACTTC. Full variable domain (remainder filled in from reference TRBV5-1 and TRBJ2-5): KAGVTQTPRYLIKTRGQQVTLSCSPISGHRSVSWYQQTPGQGLQFLFEYFSETQRNKGNFPGRFSGRQFSNSRSEMNVSTLELGDSALYLCASSLAAVGQETQYFGPGTRLLVL.

V gene TRBV9 combines with J gene TRBJ2-1, with TRBD2 matching 11 bases. CDR3 length equals 18 residues. Per the germline V gene, CDR1 is SGDLS and CDR2 is YYNGEE. V lost 0 bases to trimming and J lost 0 bases; unmatched junction nucleotides: 5. The CDR3 bases are TGTGCCAGCAGCGTAGCACTAGCGGGAGTACCCTCCTACAATGAGCAGTTCTTC. This gives the protein CASSVALAGVPSYNEQFF.

This sequence joins TRBV7-9 and TRBJ2-2; no reliable D call. The germline CDR1 and CDR2 sequences are SEHNR and FQNEAQ (reference sequence). There are 13 residues in the CDR3. The V gene lost 3 bases and the J gene lost 4 bases, with 6 bases spanning the gap. As DNA, the CDR3 is TGTGCCAGCAGCTTCCTAACCACCGGGGAGCTGTTTTTT. Amino acids: CASSFLTTGELFF.

The genes are TRBV14 and TRBJ1-5, with D uncertain. This CDR3 is built from 13 residues. Germline loops: CDR1 SGHDN, CDR2 FVKESK. The V gene lost 3 bases and the J gene lost 6 bases, with 9 bases spanning the gap. For the CDR3, the DNA is TGTGCCAGCAGCCATGGATTGGGTCAGCCCCAGCATTTT. This sequence encodes CASSHGLGQPQHF.

V gene TRBV7-2 combines with J gene TRBJ2-7, with D tentatively TRBD1 (5 bases). The germline gives CDR1 SGHTA, CDR2 FQGNSA. CDR3 length equals 13 residues. V was trimmed by 6 bases and J by 5 bases, leaving 14 bases between them. CDR3 sequence reads: CASSLRGSDEQYF. The CDR3 nucleotides read TGTGCCAGCAGTCTAAGGGGATCCGACGAGCAGTACTTC.